This T cell receptor beta chain was sequenced during a study of blood T cell repertoires in COVID-19. Study-level information: Material from acute and convalescent COVID-19 was sourced from the United States, Italy and Spain. PBMCs, B-cell-depleted T cells, or T cells provided the cDNA or gDNA that made up the material.

The CDR3 is made up of 12 amino acids. V was clipped by 8 bases and J by 5 bases, with 9 bases between them. Germline-derived CDR1 and CDR2 are SEHNR and FQNEAQ (reference sequence). Per the original data handling: Using reference gene primer amplification, nucleated cell counts were estimated. Assay used: immunoSEQ multiplex PCR; TCRdb lists only in-frame clones, some missing. Clonal size and the V and J genes are those of that table, whereas D and trimming came from the DNA. This table has roughly 56,000 clones, about 89% appearing once. The rearrangement links TRBV7-9 to TRBJ2-2; D unclear. The sequencing sample was made of peripheral blood. The sequence derives from a human donor in a cohort sampled during active COVID-19. CDR3 loop: CASPLLTGELFF. CDR3 coding DNA: TGTGCCAGCCCTCTCTTAACCGGGGAGCTGTTTTTT.